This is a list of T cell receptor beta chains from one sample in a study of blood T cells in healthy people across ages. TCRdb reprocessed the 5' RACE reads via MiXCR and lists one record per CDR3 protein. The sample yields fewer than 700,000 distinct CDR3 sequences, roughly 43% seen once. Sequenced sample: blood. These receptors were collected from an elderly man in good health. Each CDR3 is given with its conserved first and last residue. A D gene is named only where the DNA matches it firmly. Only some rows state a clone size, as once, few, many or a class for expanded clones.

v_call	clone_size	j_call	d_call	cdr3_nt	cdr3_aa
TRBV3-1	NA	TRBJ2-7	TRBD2	TGTGCCAGCAGCCAAGGCGCAGCGGGAGTGTACTTC	CASSQGAAGVYF
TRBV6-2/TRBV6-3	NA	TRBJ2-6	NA	TGTGCCAGCACCAAGCCGGGACGGCCTTACTCTGGGGCCAACGTCCTGACTTTC	CASTKPGRPYSGANVLTF
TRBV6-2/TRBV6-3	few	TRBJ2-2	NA	TGTGCCAGCAGTTACGGGACTCACACCGGGGAGCTGTTTTTT	CASSYGTHTGELFF
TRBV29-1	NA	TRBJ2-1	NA	TGCAGCGTTGTAGGGCAGGGTTACAATAAGCAGTTCTTC	CSVVGQGYNKQFF
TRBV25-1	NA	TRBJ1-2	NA	TGTGCCAGCTGGGGAGGGATCTATGGCTACACCTTC	CASWGGIYGYTF
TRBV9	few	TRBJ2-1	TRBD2	TGTGCCAGCAGCGTAGGCGGGGGACGCTACAATGAGCAGTTCTTC	CASSVGGGRYNEQFF
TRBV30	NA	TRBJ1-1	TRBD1	TGTGCCTGGTCGGGACAGGGGAACACTGAAGCTTTCTTT	CAWSGQGNTEAFF
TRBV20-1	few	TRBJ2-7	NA	TGCAGTGCTAGATGGGGGGAAGTGGGGTCCTACGAGCAGTACTTC	CSARWGEVGSYEQYF
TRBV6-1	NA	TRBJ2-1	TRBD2	TGTGCCAGCGGACGGAAAGGGACTAGCGGACCCAATGAGCAGTTCTTC	CASGRKGTSGPNEQFF
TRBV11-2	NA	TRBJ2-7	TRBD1	TGTGCCAGCAGCTTGCCCGGGACAGCGAGCTACGAGCAGTACTTC	CASSLPGTASYEQYF
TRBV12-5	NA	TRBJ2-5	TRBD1	TGTGCTAGTGGTTTGGTATTTTTCTCGGGGGACAGGGGTATAGAGGAGACCCAGTACTTC	CASGLVFFSGDRGIEETQYF
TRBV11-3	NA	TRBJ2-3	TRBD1	TGTGCCAGCAGCCAGGGCCAACTTCGGACAGGTACGCAGTATTTT	CASSQGQLRTGTQYF
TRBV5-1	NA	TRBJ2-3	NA	TGCGCCAGCAGCTTGGGGTCGACAGGGACGGGGGCAGATACGCAGTATTTT	CASSLGSTGTGADTQYF
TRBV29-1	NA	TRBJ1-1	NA	TGCAGCGTTATATTTATAGGAGGGTCGATCACTGAAGCTTTCTTT	CSVIFIGGSITEAFF
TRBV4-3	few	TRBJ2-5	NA	TGCGCCAGCAGCCAAGACCCAGGGTACCAAGAGACCCAGTACTTC	CASSQDPGYQETQYF
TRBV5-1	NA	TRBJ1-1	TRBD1	TGCGCCAGCAGCTTACAGGGGGGTGTCACTGAAGCTTTCTTT	CASSLQGGVTEAFF
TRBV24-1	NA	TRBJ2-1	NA	TGTGCCACCAGTGAACGGAGGGAGGAGGGTATCTATGAGCAGTTCTTC	CATSERREEGIYEQFF
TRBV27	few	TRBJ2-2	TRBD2	TGTGCCAGCAGTCTCACTAGCGGGATAAACACCGGGGAGCTGTTTTTT	CASSLTSGINTGELFF
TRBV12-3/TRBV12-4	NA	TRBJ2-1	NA	TGTGCCAGCAGTCAACAGAACGGGGGCGTTGAGCAGTTCTTC	CASSQQNGGVEQFF
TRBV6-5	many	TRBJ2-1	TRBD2	TGTGCCAGCACGCCCTCCTCGGGGGGGGCCAGGGAGCAGTTCTTC	CASTPSSGGAREQFF
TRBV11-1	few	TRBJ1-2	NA	TGTGCCAGCAGCCAGGGCCCGGCTAACTATGGCTACACCTTC	CASSQGPANYGYTF
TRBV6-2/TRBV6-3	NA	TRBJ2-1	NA	TGTGCCAGCAGTTATTGGGAGGAGCAGTTCTTC	CASSYWEEQFF
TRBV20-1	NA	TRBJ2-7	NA	TGCAGTGCGGGGGGGCCCCCCCCCTACGAGCAGTACTTC	CSAGGPPPYEQYF
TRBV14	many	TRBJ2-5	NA	TGTGCCAGCAGCCAAACACACGGGACCTCTCTATTCCAAGAGACCCAGTACTTC	CASSQTHGTSLFQETQYF
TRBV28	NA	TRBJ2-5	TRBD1	TGTGCCAGCAGTTTATACCCCCCTGGACAGGGGGAAGAGACCCAGTACTTC	CASSLYPPGQGEETQYF
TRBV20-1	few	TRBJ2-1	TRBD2	TGCAGTGCCAATAGCGGGAGGGCCGTTTGGAATGAGCAGTTCTTC	CSANSGRAVWNEQFF
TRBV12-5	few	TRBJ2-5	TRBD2	TGTGCTAGTGGCCCCCCCGGGGGGGCAGAGACCCAGTACTTC	CASGPPGGAETQYF
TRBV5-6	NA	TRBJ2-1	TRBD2	TGTGCCAGCAGCCCGACGGGACTAGCGGGGGAATACAATGAGCAGTTCTTC	CASSPTGLAGEYNEQFF
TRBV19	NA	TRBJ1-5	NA	TGTGCCAGCACATGGGGGGGCGCCGATCAGCCCCAGCATTTT	CASTWGGADQPQHF
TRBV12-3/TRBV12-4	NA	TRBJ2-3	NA	TGTGCCAGCAGTTTATCTGCAGGGGGCACAGATACGCAGTATTTT	CASSLSAGGTDTQYF
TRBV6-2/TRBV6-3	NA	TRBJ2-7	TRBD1	TGTGCCAGCACAACGACGGGACAGGGAATCTCCTACGAGCAGTACTTC	CASTTTGQGISYEQYF
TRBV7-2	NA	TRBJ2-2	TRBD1	TGTGCCAGCAGCTTTGCGACCGGGACAGGGGGTATCGGGGAGCTGTTTTTT	CASSFATGTGGIGELFF
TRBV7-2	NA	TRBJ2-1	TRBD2	TGTGCCAGCAGCTTGGTTTACGGGGGGAATGAGCAGTTCTTC	CASSLVYGGNEQFF
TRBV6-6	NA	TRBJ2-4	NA	TGTGCCAGCAGCCAACTCGTTCCCAAAAACATTCAGTACTTC	CASSQLVPKNIQYF
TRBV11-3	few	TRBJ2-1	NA	TGTGCCAGCAGTTCACGGGGGATCCCTTTTGAGCAGTTCTTC	CASSSRGIPFEQFF
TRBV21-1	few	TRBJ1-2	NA	TGTGCCAGCATCACAGGGTATGGCTACACCTTC	CASITGYGYTF
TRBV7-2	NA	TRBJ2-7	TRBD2	TGTGCCAGCAGCTCCTTACTAGCGGGAGTGGGGTACGAGCAGTACTTC	CASSSLLAGVGYEQYF
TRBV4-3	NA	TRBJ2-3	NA	TGCGCCAGCAGCCGCCTATCAGGCCGGGCAGACCTGAGCACAGATACGCAGTATTTT	CASSRLSGRADLSTDTQYF
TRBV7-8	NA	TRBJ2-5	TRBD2	TGTGCCAGCAGCTCTGTACAGCGGGAGCAGTACTTC	CASSSVQREQYF
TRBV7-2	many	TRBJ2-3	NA	TGTGCCAGCAGCTCAGATAAGGGAGATACGCAGTATTTT	CASSSDKGDTQYF
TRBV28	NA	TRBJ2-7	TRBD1	TGTGCCAGCAGTCCCGGGACAGGGCGCAGCGAGCAGTACTTC	CASSPGTGRSEQYF
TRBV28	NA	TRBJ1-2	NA	TGTGCCAGCAGAAAGTTCGACATGGGCTATGGCTACACCTTC	CASRKFDMGYGYTF
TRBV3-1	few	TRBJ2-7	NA	TGTGCCAGCAGCCATTCATCAGGGGACTACGAGCAGTACTTC	CASSHSSGDYEQYF
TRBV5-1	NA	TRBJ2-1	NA	TGCGCCAGCAGCTTGGCCGTACCGAACAATGAGCAGTTCTTC	CASSLAVPNNEQFF
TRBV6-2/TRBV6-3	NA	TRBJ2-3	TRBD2	TGTGCCAGCAGTTACGGGGCGGGAGTTCAAACAGATACGCAGTATTTT	CASSYGAGVQTDTQYF
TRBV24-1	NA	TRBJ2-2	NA	TGTGCCACCGGGGACCCCAACACCGGGGAGCTGTTTTTT	CATGDPNTGELFF
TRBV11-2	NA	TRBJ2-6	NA	TGTGCCAGCAGCTTAGTAGGGGGGACTGGGGCCAACGTCCTGACTTTC	CASSLVGGTGANVLTF
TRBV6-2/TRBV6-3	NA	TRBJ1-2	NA	TGTGCCAGCAGTTGCGGTGTCACCAACTATGGCTACACCTTC	CASSCGVTNYGYTF
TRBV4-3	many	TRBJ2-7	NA	TGCGCCAGCAGCCAAGTCATCGGAGCGTCCTACGAGCAGTACTTC	CASSQVIGASYEQYF
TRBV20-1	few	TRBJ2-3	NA	TGCAGTGCTAGAGAGCCTGACACAGATACGCAGTATTTT	CSAREPDTDTQYF
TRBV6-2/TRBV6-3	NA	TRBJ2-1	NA	TGTGCCAGCAGCCGGGCGTACGGGGGCGGAAGGAATGAGCAGTTCTTC	CASSRAYGGGRNEQFF
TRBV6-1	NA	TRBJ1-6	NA	TGTGCCAGCAGGGACATGGGGCGAGACGGTGGTTCTAATTCACCCCTCCACTTT	CASRDMGRDGGSNSPLHF
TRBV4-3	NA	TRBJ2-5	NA	TGCGCCAGCAGCCAATTCAAGAACTACAATGAGCAGTACTTC	CASSQFKNYNEQYF
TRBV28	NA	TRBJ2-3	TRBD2	TGTGCCAGCAGTCCCGCTAGCGGGAGGGATGTAGATACGCAGTATTTT	CASSPASGRDVDTQYF